One sample yielded the 26 T cell receptor beta chains listed below, sequenced in a study of somatic mutations in cytotoxic T cells in rheumatoid arthritis. The method was immunoSEQ multiplex PCR; TCRdb's version includes in-frame clones alone and lacks a portion of them. This table has about 25,000 clones, 74% appearing once. Sequenced sample: CD8+ T cells sorted from blood. The source of these receptors is a woman under 30 in good health.

This chain joins TRBV6-5 and TRBJ1-2, with D unresolved. This CDR3 spans 13 amino acids. CDR1 is MNHEY, CDR2 SVGAGI, per germline. DNA for the CDR3: TGTGCTGCCCTCGCGGGTTATAACTATGGCTACACCTTC. This codes for CAALAGYNYGYTF.

V and J are TRBV5-6 and TRBJ2-1; D is uncertain. This CDR3 comprises 13 residues. Trimming left V 4 bases short and J 6 bases short, with 11 bases between. Germline assignment: CDR1 SGHDT and CDR2 YYEEEE. CDR3 in amino acids: CASSPFRFNEQFF. In DNA form, the CDR3 reads TGTGCCAGCAGCCCCTTTCGTTTCAATGAGCAGTTCTTC.

J is TRBJ2-5 and V is TRBV4-2; D unclear. V lost 0 bases and J 7 bases, leaving 6 bases between the germline ends. The CDR3 has 12 amino acids. The germline gives CDR1 LGHNA, CDR2 YNFKEQ. The CDR3 DNA reads TGTGCCAGCAGCCAAGACCGAGGGACCCAGTACTTC. As protein: CASSQDRGTQYF.

In this sample, this clone turned up once. CDR3 sequence reads: CASSLGRQGWNTEAFF. The CDR3 nucleotides read TGTGCCAGCAGCTTAGGGCGACAGGGATGGAACACTGAAGCTTTCTTT. The chain joins TRBV7-8 to TRBJ1-1, with 7 bases that match TRBD1. This CDR3 comprises 16 residues. The germline gives CDR1 SGHVS, CDR2 FQNEAQ. Unmatched junction bases numbered 6, after V lost 1 base and J lost 1 base.

The chain uses TRBV9 and TRBJ2-1; D is perhaps TRBD2 (6 bases). This CDR3 region has 13 residues. CDR1 SGDLS and CDR2 YYNGEE come from the germline V gene. Trimming stripped 2 bases from V and 10 bases from J, with 13 bases between. This CDR3 is CASSVGLAIEQFF. CDR3 coding DNA: TGTGCCAGCAGCGTTGGGCTAGCGATAGAGCAGTTCTTC.

Turning to this clone: The junction departs from the called germline gene at one end, perhaps through a read error. This rearrangement joins TRBV27 to TRBJ2-7, with D perhaps matching TRBD2 (5 bases). CDR3 length: 13 amino acids. Germline values: CDR1 MNHEY, CDR2 SMNVEV (reference sequence). The CDR3, as DNA: TGTGCCAGCACCACTGGAGGTTCCTCCGAGCAGTACTTC. The encoded protein is CASTTGGSSEQYF.

The chain combines TRBV14 with TRBJ2-7; 8 nucleotides align to TRBD2. V trimming: 8 bases; J trimming: 1 base; junction bases outside the gene matches: 7. The CDR3 totals 14 residues. Germline assignment: CDR1 SGHDN and CDR2 FVKESK. The CDR3 protein is CASGGGGTSYEQYV. The DNA for the CDR3 is TGTGCCAGCGGCGGCGGGGGGACATCCTACGAGCAGTACGTC.

The chain links TRBV6-5 to TRBJ2-5; 8 nucleotides line up with TRBD2. The CDR3 has 14 residues. The germline V gene has CDR1 MNHEY and CDR2 SVGAGI. V shed 6 bases, J shed 5 bases, and the junction held 8 bases outside the gene matches. CDR3 in amino acids: CASRAAGDGETQYF. CDR3 sequence (DNA): TGTGCCAGCAGGGCAGCGGGAGACGGGGAGACCCAGTACTTC.

This clone was observed a single time. V gene TRBV7-2 combines with J gene TRBJ1-2, with D possibly matching TRBD1 (5 bases). Germline lookup yields CDR1 SGHTA and CDR2 FQGNSA. This CDR3 has 17 residues. The V and J ends lost 0 bases and 5 bases respectively, with 19 bases between them. In DNA, the CDR3 is TGTGCCAGCAGCTTAGCGCAGGGAGGATCTGGAGTTTATGGCTACACCTTC. It specifies CASSLAQGGSGVYGYTF.

CDR3 bases: TGTGCCAGTAGTATCAGGGGAGCAGATACGCAGTATTTT. Translated, it gives CASSIRGADTQYF. The J gene is TRBJ2-3, the V gene TRBV19; D may be TRBD1 (6 bases). The CDR3 totals 13 residues. Germline lookup yields CDR1 LNHDA and CDR2 SQIVND (reference sequence). Trimming left V 3 bases short and J 4 bases short, with 8 bases between.

V gene TRBV6-5 combines with J gene TRBJ1-4; D is unresolved. The CDR3 extends over 15 amino acids. In germline, CDR1 is MNHEY, CDR2 SVGAGI. Trimming shortened V by 2 bases and J by 4 bases, and 11 bases separated the two germline ends. The CDR3 loop is CASSYMDGFNEKLFF. In nucleotides, the CDR3 is TGTGCCAGCAGTTACATGGACGGTTTTAATGAAAAACTGTTTTTT.

This sequence joins TRBV6-1 and TRBJ2-1; D is undetermined. V was cut by 4 bases and J by 4 bases, with 8 bases left in between. Germline assignment: CDR1 MNHNS and CDR2 SASEGT. There are 13 residues in the CDR3. The CDR3 DNA follows: TGTGCCAGCAGTGTGGTAGTTTACAATGAGCAGTTCTTC. It codes for CASSVVVYNEQFF.

The chain couples TRBV30 to TRBJ2-2, with unresolved D. V was clipped by 0 bases and J by 3 bases, with 8 bases between them. This CDR3 is built from 14 residues. Germline V gives CDR1 GTSNPN, CDR2 SVGIG (reference sequence). For the CDR3, the DNA is TGTGCCTGGAGTGTGCTAACCGACACCGGGGAGCTGTTTTTT. The encoded protein is CAWSVLTDTGELFF.

This chain joins TRBV30 and TRBJ2-1; D is uncertain. CDR1 and CDR2 from the germline V gene are GTSNPN and SVGIG (reference sequence). There are 11 residues in the CDR3. Trimming left V 6 bases short and J 9 bases short, with 12 bases between. CDR3 loop: CACASVAEQFF. Written as DNA, the CDR3 is TGTGCCTGCGCGAGTGTCGCTGAGCAGTTCTTC.

J is TRBJ2-2 and V is TRBV19; D is possibly TRBD2 (5 bases). V lost 11 bases, J lost 2 bases, and 15 bases lay in between. The CDR3 totals 14 residues. Germline CDR1 LNHDA, CDR2 SQIVND (reference sequence). The CDR3 region has the DNA TGTGCCGTTAGCCCTGGAGGTAACACCGGGGAGCTGTTTTTT. The encoded protein is CAVSPGGNTGELFF.

This clone has more than one count but fewer than ten. The chain uses TRBV7-8 and TRBJ2-7; possibly TRBD2 for D (6 bases). CDR1 is SGHVS and CDR2 is FQNEAQ in the germline V gene. The V gene lost 5 bases and the J gene lost 4 bases, with 18 bases spanning the gap. The CDR3 has 15 residues. CDR3 sequence: CASSHSGSPTYEQYV. The CDR3 coding sequence is TGTGCCAGCAGCCATTCCGGGAGCCCCACATACGAGCAGTACGTC.

This sequence joins TRBV27 and TRBJ2-2, with 7 nucleotides matching TRBD2. Germline V gene data show CDR1 as MNHEY and CDR2 as SMNVEV (reference sequence). The CDR3 consists of 17 residues. V lost 5 bases to trimming and J lost 4 bases; unmatched junction nucleotides: 13. Written as DNA, the CDR3 is TGTGCCAGCAGTCCGATACGGGGGGACGTTAGCACCGGGGAGCTGTTTTTT. It translates to CASSPIRGDVSTGELFF.

This chain joins TRBV7-6 and TRBJ2-7; D is perhaps TRBD1 (5 bases). CDR1 is SGHVS and CDR2 is FNYEAQ in the germline V gene. This CDR3 comprises 13 residues. V lost 5 bases and J lost 2, with 10 bases in between. CDR3 nucleotides: TGTGCCAGCAGCCAGGGATCTACCTACGAGCAGTACTTC. Its protein product is CASSQGSTYEQYF.

The chain has TRBV29-1 and TRBJ1-1, with D tentatively TRBD1 (5 bases). The V end was cut by 3 bases, the J end by 4 bases, with 15 bases between. Germline V lookup: CDR1 SQVTM, CDR2 ANQGSEA. This CDR3 is 14 amino acids long. The CDR3, as DNA: TGCAGCGTTGAGAGGGTAGGGGTGGGCACTGAAGCTTTCTTT. Translated: CSVERVGVGTEAFF.

The chain links TRBV28 to TRBJ2-7; TRBD2 matches 8 bases. The CDR3 sequence is 14 residues long. Trimming took 5 bases from V and 5 from J; bases not matched to a gene: 8. CDR1 is MDHEN, CDR2 SYDVKM, per germline. The CDR3 bases are TGTGCCAGCAGTCCCACTCGCGGGAGGAACGAGCAGTACTTC. This sequence encodes CASSPTRGRNEQYF.

This clone was counted a few times. V usage is TRBV7-9 and J usage is TRBJ2-2; 7 bases line up with TRBD1. This CDR3 spans 15 amino acids. Trimming at V came to 6 bases and at J to 2 bases, leaving 6 bases not matched to a gene. CDR1 is SEHNR, CDR2 FQNEAQ, per germline (reference sequence). CDR3 protein: CASREGTANTGELFF. The CDR3 nucleotides read TGTGCCAGCAGGGAAGGGACAGCTAACACCGGGGAGCTGTTTTTT.

The chain has TRBV29-1 and TRBJ1-2; perhaps TRBD1 as D (5 bases). Looked up from germline, CDR1 is SQVTM and CDR2 is ANQGSEA. There are 11 residues in the CDR3. Trimming took 7 bases from V and 2 from J, leaving 8 bases between them. This chain's CDR3 is CSGRVNYGYTF. DNA of the CDR3: TGCAGCGGCAGGGTAAACTATGGCTACACCTTC.

The V gene is TRBV4-1, the J gene TRBJ2-1; 12 nucleotides align to TRBD2. Losses at the gene ends were 2 bases for V and 6 bases for J; bases not matched to a gene: 2. This CDR3 has 15 amino acids. The germline CDR1 and CDR2 sequences are MGHRA and YSYEKL. The chain's CDR3 is CASSQRTSGINEQFF. CDR3 DNA: TGCGCCAGCAGCCAACGGACTAGCGGGATCAATGAGCAGTTCTTC.

The chain joins TRBV5-4 to TRBJ2-1; unclear D gene. V dropped 4 bases and J dropped 4 bases, with 6 bases sitting between them. The CDR3 is 12 amino acids. Germline CDR1 and CDR2: SGHNT and YYREEE (reference sequence). Here the CDR3 reads CASSQRYNEQFF. CDR3 nucleotides: TGTGCCAGCAGCCAAAGGTACAATGAGCAGTTCTTC.

This clone was counted only a few times. The chain couples TRBV6-1 to TRBJ1-2; 9 bases fit TRBD1. The CDR3 spans 10 residues. The trim removed 8 bases at V and 10 bases at J, leaving 2 bases unmatched. CDR1 and CDR2 (germline): MNHNS, SASEGT. CDR3 bases: TGTGCCAGCCGGACAGGGGTCTACACCTTC. This translates into CASRTGVYTF.

The J gene is TRBJ2-1, the V gene TRBV19; D call uncertain. The germline gives CDR1 LNHDA, CDR2 SQIVND (reference sequence). CDR3 size: 15 residues. Trimming stripped 4 bases from V and 0 bases from J, with 10 bases between. In nucleotides, the CDR3 is TGTGCCAGTAGTAAGACTTGGAGCTCCTACAATGAGCAGTTCTTC. Amino acids: CASSKTWSSYNEQFF.